This entry lists 32 T cell receptor beta chains sequenced from one sample in a study of OX40 agonist ivuxolimab in advanced cancers. This table comes from immunoSEQ multiplex PCR, and its TCRdb copy is limited to in-frame clones, with some not included. The data show about 84,000 clones, with 89% seen just once and 0.15% to 0.2% held by the top ten. Sample: CD4+ or CD8+ T cells sorted from blood, taken in a trial of the OX40 agonist ivuxolimab. All receptors derive from an adult with an advanced solid tumor such as melanoma, head and neck, liver or kidney cancer.

The rearrangement links TRBV7-3 to TRBJ2-3; D is ambiguous. CDR3 length equals 13 residues. Trimming removed 5 bases at V and 2 bases at J, with 8 bases between. CDR1 SGHTA and CDR2 FQGTGA come from the germline V gene. CDR3 sequence reads: CASSPRHTDTQYF. In nucleotides, the CDR3 is TGTGCCAGCAGCCCCAGGCACACAGATACGCAGTATTTT.

The chain has TRBV9 and TRBJ2-1, with 10 bases lining up with TRBD2. The J segment lost 3 bases and the V segment lost 0 bases, leaving 0 bases of the junction unmatched. The CDR3 is 15 amino acids. Per the germline V gene, CDR1 is SGDLS and CDR2 is YYNGEE. The CDR3 bases are TGTGCCAGCAGCGTAGTAGCGGGGGGCTACAATGAGCAGTTCTTC. Its protein is CASSVVAGGYNEQFF.

The chain links TRBV5-1 to TRBJ2-2; 9 bases align to TRBD2. CDR3 length: 16 amino acids. The germline gives CDR1 SGHRS, CDR2 YFSETQ. The junction had 6 bases not matched to a gene; V was cut back by 6 bases and J by 0 bases. The DNA for the CDR3 is TGCGCCAGCAACGGGGGACTAGCATCGAACACCGGGGAGCTGTTTTTT. Protein sequence: CASNGGLASNTGELFF.

This chain links TRBV29-1 with TRBJ2-1, with D maybe TRBD2 (7 bases). The ends were cut back, 6 bases at V and 9 bases at J, with 15 bases in the middle. The CDR3 spans 12 residues. Germline V gene lookup returns CDR1 SQVTM and CDR2 ANQGSEA. CDR3: CSVGGGPFEQFF. CDR3 coding DNA: TGCAGCGTAGGGGGAGGGCCCTTTGAGCAGTTCTTC.

J is TRBJ1-5 and V is TRBV18; D is possibly TRBD1 (5 bases). V was clipped by 5 bases and J by 1 base, with 12 bases between them. The CDR3 spans 15 residues. Germline lookup yields CDR1 KGHSH and CDR2 LQKENI. In DNA form, the CDR3 reads TGTGCCAGCTCAAGGATGGAGGGGAGCAATCAGCCCCAGCATTTT. This gives the protein CASSRMEGSNQPQHF.

The V gene is TRBV6-6, the J gene TRBJ1-6, with a weak D call TRBD1 (5 bases). Germline CDR1 is MNHNY and CDR2 is SVGAGI (reference sequence). Trimming pared 2 bases from V and 7 bases from J, leaving 12 bases between. There are 15 residues in the CDR3. This CDR3 reads CASSYPWDFNSPLHF. For the CDR3, the DNA is TGTGCCAGCAGTTACCCCTGGGACTTCAATTCACCCCTCCACTTT.

The chain combines TRBV5-4 with TRBJ2-7; TRBD2 agrees at 11 bases. CDR1 is SGHNT and CDR2 is YYREEE in the germline V gene (reference sequence). This CDR3 has 16 residues. The V and J ends lost 3 bases and 7 bases, in that order; junction bases with no gene match: 12. This CDR3 is CASSSVASGRSGEQYF. CDR3 in DNA: TGTGCCAGCAGCTCGGTAGCTAGCGGGAGGTCTGGGGAGCAGTACTTC.

On this clone: In the same sample, other DNA sequences code for this CDR3. The chain combines TRBV20-1 with TRBJ2-5, with unresolved D. Germline V gene lookup returns CDR1 DFQATT and CDR2 SNEGSKA (reference sequence). V was pared by 3 bases and J by 5 bases, with 7 bases between. The CDR3 has 11 residues. CDR3 protein: CSASLAETQYF. The CDR3 region has the DNA TGCAGTGCTAGTCTGGCCGAGACCCAGTACTTC.

This chain connects TRBV4-2 to TRBJ2-7; 11 bases line up with TRBD2. The CDR3 runs 19 residues. Germline V gives CDR1 LGHNA, CDR2 YNFKEQ. The junction had 17 bases not matched to a gene; V was cut back by 4 bases and J by 3 bases. The CDR3 DNA is TGTGCCAGCAGCCCGTATGATACTAGCGGGAGTCCGGGCAACTACGAGCAGTACTTC. Protein product: CASSPYDTSGSPGNYEQYF.

This clone was found once. This chain uses TRBV6-5 with TRBJ2-7, with a tentative D call TRBD1 (6 bases). The CDR3 extends over 14 amino acids. The V gene's germline CDR1 is MNHEY and CDR2 SVGAGI. V dropped 6 bases and J dropped 0 bases, with 12 bases sitting between them. For the CDR3, the DNA is TGTGCCAGCAGACCTTACAGGGACTCCTACGAGCAGTACTTC. Translated, it gives CASRPYRDSYEQYF.

The chain is built from TRBV30 and TRBJ1-1; D not certain. Per germline, CDR1 GTSNPN and CDR2 SVGIG (reference sequence). CDR3 size: 11 residues. In nucleotides, the CDR3 is TGTTCACTCTCCCGGAACACTGAAGCTTTCTTT. It codes for CSLSRNTEAFF.

V and J are TRBV7-3 and TRBJ1-1; D remains unclear. The germline V and J ends were trimmed by 5 bases and 4 bases, with 17 bases remaining between them. Germline V gene sequence: CDR1 SGHTA, CDR2 FQGTGA. This CDR3 has 15 amino acids. The CDR3 is CASSALGRGFTEAFF. The CDR3 nucleotides are TGTGCCAGCAGCGCATTGGGCCGGGGTTTCACTGAAGCTTTCTTT.

V usage is TRBV7-3 and J usage is TRBJ2-1; 7 bases match TRBD1. V dropped 5 bases and J dropped 4; count of bases not matched to a gene: 5. Germline values: CDR1 SGHTA, CDR2 FQGTGA. The CDR3 loop spans 14 amino acids. The CDR3 spells CASSAGTEYNEQFF. DNA for the CDR3: TGTGCCAGCAGCGCCGGGACAGAATACAATGAGCAGTTCTTC.

The chain recombines TRBV9 with TRBJ2-2; TRBD1 might be the D (5 bases). Germline-derived CDR1 and CDR2 are SGDLS and YYNGEE. CDR3 length equals 15 residues. Trimming cost V 1 base and J 0 bases, with 7 bases left between them. The CDR3 loop is CASSVQQANTGELFF. CDR3 DNA sequence: TGTGCCAGCAGCGTACAACAGGCGAACACCGGGGAGCTGTTTTTT.

The chain carries TRBV5-1 and TRBJ1-5, with a tentative D call TRBD1 (5 bases). The CDR3 spans 13 residues. The germline gives CDR1 SGHRS, CDR2 YFSETQ. Deletions cut 2 bases from V and 5 bases from J, with 8 bases between. The CDR3 region is CASSFDRHQPQHF. CDR3 sequence (DNA): TGCGCCAGCAGCTTTGACAGACATCAGCCCCAGCATTTT. Supplemented by reference TRBV5-1 and TRBJ1-5, the full variable domain reads KAGVTQTPRYLIKTRGQQVTLSCSPISGHRSVSWYQQTPGQGLQFLFEYFSETQRNKGNFPGRFSGRQFSNSRSEMNVSTLELGDSALYLCASSFDRHQPQHFGDGTRLSIL.

A note on this clone: At one of its ends the junction is not consistent with the germline gene, which may arise from a read error. The rearrangement joins TRBV2 to TRBJ2-7, with D perhaps TRBD1 (6 bases). Germline V CDR1 and CDR2: SNHLY, FYNNEI. The CDR3 is made up of 14 amino acids. CDR3 region: CASNEDRHSYEQYF. Written as DNA, the CDR3 is TGTGCCAGCAATGAAGACAGGCACTCCTACGAGCAGTACTTC.

This clone occurred once. In nucleotides, the CDR3 is TGCGCCAGCAGCCAAGAGATCCAGGGACACAACACTGAAGCTTTCTTT. Its protein is CASSQEIQGHNTEAFF. The rearrangement links TRBV4-1 to TRBJ1-1; TRBD1 might be the D (6 bases). V lost 0 bases, J lost 2 bases, and 13 bases lay in between. The CDR3 runs to 16 residues. Germline V CDR1 and CDR2: MGHRA, YSYEKL.

The chain recombines TRBV27 with TRBJ1-5, with D unclear. The CDR3 extends over 13 amino acids. The germline V gene encodes CDR1 MNHEY and CDR2 SMNVEV (reference sequence). V shed 5 bases and J shed 7 bases, with 12 bases lying between them. CDR3 DNA: TGTGCCAGCAGTCCATCTACGGGGCAGCCCCAGCATTTT. Encoded protein: CASSPSTGQPQHF.

The chain combines TRBV6-1 with TRBJ2-3; D is uncertain. Germline lookup yields CDR1 MNHNS and CDR2 SASEGT. CDR3 size: 15 residues. The V end was cut by 7 bases, the J end by 1 base, with 15 bases between. Here the CDR3 reads CASTPVTLGTDTQYF. In nucleotides, the CDR3 is TGTGCCAGCACCCCCGTCACCCTCGGCACAGATACGCAGTATTTT.

In its sample, this clone was seen once. Written as DNA, the CDR3 is TGCGCCAGCAGCTTTACGGGGTTTGGAAACACCATATATTTT. Residues: CASSFTGFGNTIYF. V gene TRBV5-1 combines with J gene TRBJ1-3; no definite D call. The CDR3 is made up of 14 amino acids. Germline values: CDR1 SGHRS, CDR2 YFSETQ. The V gene lost 2 bases and the J gene lost 3 bases, with 9 bases spanning the gap. The variable domain in full, with the rest retrieved from reference TRBV5-1 and TRBJ1-3, is KAGVTQTPRYLIKTRGQQVTLSCSPISGHRSVSWYQQTPGQGLQFLFEYFSETQRNKGNFPGRFSGRQFSNSRSEMNVSTLELGDSALYLCASSFTGFGNTIYFGEGSWLTVV.

The chain joins TRBV7-9 to TRBJ1-2; TRBD1 matches at 9 bases. From germline, CDR1 is SEHNR and CDR2 FQNEAQ (reference sequence). The CDR3 loop spans 15 amino acids. V gave up 4 bases and J gave up 5 bases; unmatched junction bases: 8. CDR3 region: CASSSDAGTGYGYTF. CDR3 sequence (DNA): TGTGCCAGCAGCTCCGATGCCGGGACAGGGTATGGCTACACCTTC.

The gene calls are TRBV5-6 and TRBJ2-2; D not certain. The CDR3 extends over 16 amino acids. Trimming cost V 4 bases and J 4 bases, with 17 bases left between them. The germline V gene has CDR1 SGHDT and CDR2 YYEEEE. The CDR3 loop is CASSQESRPFTGELFF. DNA for the CDR3: TGTGCCAGCAGCCAGGAATCTAGGCCGTTCACCGGGGAGCTGTTTTTT. Full variable domain (outside the CDR3, taken from reference TRBV5-6 and TRBJ2-2): DAGVTQSPTHLIKTRGQQVTLRCSPKSGHDTVSWYQQALGQGPQFIFQYYEEEERQRGNFPDRFSGHQFPNYSSELNVNALLLGDSALYLCASSQESRPFTGELFFGEGSRLTVL.

This chain connects TRBV6-5 to TRBJ2-5; 7 bases are a match to TRBD1. V lost 7 bases, J lost 7 bases, and 12 bases stayed unmatched. The CDR3 covers 14 residues. In germline, CDR1 is MNHEY, CDR2 SVGAGI. The CDR3 nucleotides read TGTGCCAGCACCGCAATCTCAGGGGGTGGGACCCAGTACTTC. It specifies CASTAISGGGTQYF.

This clone was detected only once. A read error may account for a junction end that differs from germline. The chain is built from TRBV30 and TRBJ2-5; 8 bases align to TRBD2. Germline V gene data show CDR1 as GTSNPN and CDR2 as SVGIG (reference sequence). The CDR3 spans 14 residues. The CDR3 nucleotides read TGCGCCTGGAGCGGACTAGCATTTCAAGGGACCCAGTACTTC. It encodes CAWSGLAFQGTQYF.

This rearrangement joins TRBV5-1 to TRBJ1-6; D gene ambiguous. Germline V gene data show CDR1 as SGHRS and CDR2 as YFSETQ. Trimming removed 0 bases from V and 7 bases from J, with 11 bases in between. The CDR3 contains 15 residues. Written as DNA, the CDR3 is TGCGCCAGCAGCTTGGAGGCAGGAGGAAATTCACCCCTCCACTTT. It is translated as CASSLEAGGNSPLHF.

The chain carries TRBV28 and TRBJ2-7; 10 bases are shared with TRBD1. Per germline, CDR1 MDHEN and CDR2 SYDVKM. V was clipped by 6 bases and J by 1 base; unmatched bases: 6. This CDR3 comprises 15 residues. Here the CDR3 DNA reads TGTGCCAGCAGCTCGCCGGGACAGGGGTCCTACGAGCAGTACGTC. As protein: CASSSPGQGSYEQYV.

This sequence joins TRBV5-1 and TRBJ2-7; TRBD1 agrees at 11 bases. Germline V lookup: CDR1 SGHRS, CDR2 YFSETQ. This CDR3 contains 14 residues. V was pared by 0 bases and J by 5 bases, with 1 base of the junction left unmatched. The CDR3 protein is CASSLEGQGDEQYF. CDR3 nucleotide sequence: TGCGCCAGCAGCTTGGAGGGACAGGGGGACGAGCAGTACTTC.

The rearrangement links TRBV19 to TRBJ2-1; D is perhaps TRBD1 or TRBD2 (5 bases each). CDR1 and CDR2 (germline): LNHDA, SQIVND (reference sequence). V lost 4 bases and J lost 0, with 13 bases in between. The CDR3 runs 16 residues. CDR3 amino acids: CASSTRDRGSYNEQFF. DNA for the CDR3: TGTGCCAGTAGTACCCGGGACCGTGGCTCCTACAATGAGCAGTTCTTC.

This chain connects TRBV19 to TRBJ2-3; 9 bases line up with TRBD2. CDR3 length: 17 residues. J was trimmed by 5 bases and V by 6 bases; bases with no gene match: 15. Germline V gene lookup returns CDR1 LNHDA and CDR2 SQIVND (reference sequence). DNA of the CDR3: TGTGCCAGTAGACCTGGGCTAGCGGGGCCCCCCAGAGATACGCAGTATTTT. Its translation: CASRPGLAGPPRDTQYF.

The V call is TRBV28, the J call TRBJ2-2, with D perhaps TRBD2 (6 bases). Looked up from germline, CDR1 is MDHEN and CDR2 is SYDVKM. V was trimmed by 3 bases and J by 6 bases, leaving 17 bases between them. The CDR3 consists of 16 residues. CDR3 amino acids: CASSLGGLVAAGELFF. CDR3 nucleotides: TGTGCCAGCAGTTTGGGGGGTCTTGTCGCTGCCGGGGAGCTGTTTTTT.

The chain joins TRBV5-4 to TRBJ2-2; D perhaps matches TRBD1 (5 bases). The V and J ends lost 2 bases and 4 bases respectively, with 12 bases between them. This CDR3 spans 15 amino acids. Germline V CDR1 and CDR2: SGHNT, YYREEE (reference sequence). CDR3 amino acids: CASSLSGMITGELFF. DNA for the CDR3: TGTGCCAGCAGCTTATCAGGGATGATCACCGGGGAGCTGTTTTTT.

The chain carries TRBV15 and TRBJ1-1; D call uncertain. Trimming took off 1 base at V and 3 bases at J, with 3 bases between the two ends. The CDR3 is 12 amino acids. The germline V gene encodes CDR1 LNHNV and CDR2 YYDKDF (reference sequence). The CDR3 DNA is TGTGCCACCAGCAGAGCTTACACTGAAGCTTTCTTT. This codes for CATSRAYTEAFF. The complete variable domain, with remaining parts taken from reference TRBV15 and TRBJ1-1, reads DAMVIQNPRYQVTQFGKPVTLSCSQTLNHNVMYWYQQKSSQAPKLLFHYYDKDFNNEADTPDNFQSRRPNTSFCFLDIRSPGLGDTAMYLCATSRAYTEAFFGQGTRLTVV.